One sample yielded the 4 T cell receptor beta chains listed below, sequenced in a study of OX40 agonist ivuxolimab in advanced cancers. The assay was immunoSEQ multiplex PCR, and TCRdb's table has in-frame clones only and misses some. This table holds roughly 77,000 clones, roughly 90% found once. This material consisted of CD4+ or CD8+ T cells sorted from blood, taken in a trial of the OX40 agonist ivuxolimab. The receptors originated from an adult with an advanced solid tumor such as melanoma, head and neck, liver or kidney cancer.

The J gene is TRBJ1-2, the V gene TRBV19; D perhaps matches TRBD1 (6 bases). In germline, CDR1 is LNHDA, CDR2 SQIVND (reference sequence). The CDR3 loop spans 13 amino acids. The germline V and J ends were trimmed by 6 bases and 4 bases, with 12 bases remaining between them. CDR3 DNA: TGTGCCAGTAGCCAAGACAGGATCTATGGCTACACCTTC. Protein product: CASSQDRIYGYTF.

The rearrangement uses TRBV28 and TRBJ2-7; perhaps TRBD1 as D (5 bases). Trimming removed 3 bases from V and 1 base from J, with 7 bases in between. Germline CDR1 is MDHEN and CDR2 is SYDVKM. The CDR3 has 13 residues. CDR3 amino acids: CASSFRDSYEQYF. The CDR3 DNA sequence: TGTGCCAGCAGTTTCAGGGATTCCTACGAGCAGTACTTC.

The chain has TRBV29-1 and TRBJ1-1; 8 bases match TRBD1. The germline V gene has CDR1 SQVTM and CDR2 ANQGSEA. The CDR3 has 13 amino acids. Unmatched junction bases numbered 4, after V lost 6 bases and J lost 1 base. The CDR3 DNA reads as TGCAGCGTCTGGACAGGGCAGAACACTGAAGCTTTCTTT. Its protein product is CSVWTGQNTEAFF.

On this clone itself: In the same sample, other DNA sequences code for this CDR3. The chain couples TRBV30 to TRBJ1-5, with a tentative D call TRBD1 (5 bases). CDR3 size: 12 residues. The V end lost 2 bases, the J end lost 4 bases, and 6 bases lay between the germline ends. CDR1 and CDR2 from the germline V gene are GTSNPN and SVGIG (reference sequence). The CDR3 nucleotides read TGTGCCTGGAGTCCAGGGAATCAGCCCCAGCATTTT. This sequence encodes CAWSPGNQPQHF. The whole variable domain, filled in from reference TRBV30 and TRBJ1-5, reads SQTIHQWPATLVQPVGSPLSLECTVEGTSNPNLYWYRQAAGRGLQLLFYSVGIGQISSEVPQNLSASRPQDRQFILSSKKLLLSDSGFYLCAWSPGNQPQHFGDGTRLSIL.